This T cell receptor (beta chain) was found in a study of CD8+ T cells in alopecia areata. Study results and limitations: The study also sequences resident alphabeta T cells of normal skin in scalp samples. Many expanded lesional clones persisted during tofacitinib (in both scalp and blood).

This clone has only a few counts. What it binds is unknown. RNA was extracted and reverse transcribed into cDNA as the sequencing template. Some clones are missing from TCRdb's copy, which holds only in-frame ones; the method was immunoSEQ multiplex PCR. The sample has 200,000 or so clones, roughly 50% seen once. CDR3 length: 14 amino acids. CDR1 and CDR2 from the germline V gene are SGHDT and YYEEEE. Trimming took off 6 bases at V and 2 bases at J, with 12 bases between the two ends. The treatment was: oral pan-JAK inhibitor, 5-10 mg twice daily. This TCR was sampled from a human donor with alopecia areata. J is TRBJ1-5 and V is TRBV5-6, with a weak D call TRBD1 (5 bases). Sequenced material: CD4+ T cells sorted from blood, taken at week 24, from a patient treated with tofacitinib. The CDR3 DNA reads as TGTGCCAGCAAAAGTGGGGGAGGCAATCAGCCCCAGCATTTT. It encodes CASKSGGGNQPQHF.